One and the same sample provided the 5 T cell receptor beta chains below, sequenced in a study of blood T cells in healthy people across ages. Using a J-beta primer mix together with a sample-barcoded 5' primer, a second PCR was run for roughly 6 to 12 cycles. TCRdb reanalysed the 5' RACE reads using MiXCR and keeps one entry per CDR3 protein. The sample has over 600,000 distinct CDR3 sequences; around three fifths are singletons. The sample was blood. The receptor set was obtained from a man aged 40-55 years in good health.

This chain uses TRBV21-1 with TRBJ1-3; the table's D call, TRBD1, has no DNA check behind it. TRBV21-1 is tagged as a pseudogene. The CDR3 has 15 residues. CDR3 DNA sequence: TGTGCCAGCAGCTCCTCCGGAAAGGGTGGAAACACCATATATTTT. It translates to CASSSSGKGGNTIYF.

Note on this clonotype: Germline is not matched at one junction end, which may reflect a read error. The chain is built from TRBV4-3 and TRBJ2-7, with TRBD1 matching over 8 bases. The CDR3 is made up of 15 amino acids. Germline values: CDR1 LGHNA, CDR2 YSLEER. CDR3: CTSSPSWQGANEQYF. The CDR3 DNA reads TGCACCAGCAGCCCGTCGTGGCAGGGGGCAAACGAGCAGTACTTC.

This clonotype was found a few times. The chain is built from TRBV18 and TRBJ2-5; D call uncertain. CDR3 length equals 14 residues. Trimming pared 2 bases from V and 2 bases from J, leaving 9 bases between. Germline lookup yields CDR1 KGHSH and CDR2 LQKENI. In DNA form, the CDR3 reads TGTGCCAGCTCACCAGGGCTATATCAAGAGACCCAGTACTTC. Its translation: CASSPGLYQETQYF.

The DNA of the CDR3 is TGCAGCGTCCACCAGACAAGCTCGAACACTGAAGCTTTCTTT. Protein product: CSVHQTSSNTEAFF. This chain joins TRBV29-1 and TRBJ1-1; D gene ambiguous. With 6 bases removed from V and 1 base from J, the gap between germline ends came to 15 bases. CDR1 SQVTM and CDR2 ANQGSEA come from the germline V gene. CDR3 length equals 14 residues.

The chain combines TRBV27 with TRBJ2-5; D uncertain. The DNA end is a closer match to TRBJ2-7, so the J assignment may be wrong. Per the germline V gene, CDR1 is MNHEY and CDR2 is SMNVEV (reference sequence). There are 13 residues in the CDR3. CDR3 amino acids: CASSVRRTYEQYF. The DNA of the CDR3 is TGTGCCAGCAGTGTGAGACGGACCTACGAGCAGTACTTC.